These 10 T cell receptor beta chains came from one sample sequenced in a study of cytomegalovirus exposure and HLA in healthy donors. Researchers ran the PCR with 60 Vbeta and 13 Jbeta primers. The table came from immunoSEQ multiplex PCR; TCRdb's copy has only in-frame clones and leaves some out. The sample records about 130,000 clones, approximately 85% being singletons. Input material: PBMCs. Receptors were obtained from a boy aged 5 to 17 in good health and CMV-seronegative.

Here the CDR3 DNA reads TGCAGCACCCAGGGGGTGGATGAGCAGTTCTTC. This sequence encodes CSTQGVDEQFF. The V gene is TRBV29-1, the J gene TRBJ2-1, with 7 nucleotides matching TRBD1. The CDR3 loop spans 11 amino acids. Losses at the gene ends were 8 bases for V and 8 bases for J; bases not matched to a gene: 6. Germline V gene data show CDR1 as SQVTM and CDR2 as ANQGSEA.

The chain has TRBV2 and TRBJ1-5; D not certain. V shed 5 bases and J shed 7 bases, with 15 bases lying between them. The CDR3 is 14 residues long. CDR1 is SNHLY and CDR2 is FYNNEI in the germline V gene. The CDR3 is CASSISGKGQPQHF. DNA of the CDR3: TGTGCCAGCAGTATCAGCGGGAAGGGCCAGCCCCAGCATTTT.

This clone was seen only a few times. V is TRBV7-2 and J is TRBJ2-7, with a possible D match to TRBD2 (6 bases). This CDR3 region has 16 residues. The V and J ends lost 3 bases and 4 bases respectively, with 19 bases between them. The germline gives CDR1 SGHTA, CDR2 FQGNSA. The DNA of the CDR3 is TGTGCCAGCAGCTTTAAAAACGCAGCGGAGGGTTACGAGCAGTACTTC. Amino acids: CASSFKNAAEGYEQYF.

The rearrangement links TRBV11-2 to TRBJ2-1; TRBD2 is a possible D gene (6 bases). The CDR3 contains 16 residues. The V gene lost 3 bases and the J gene lost 6 bases, with 18 bases spanning the gap. CDR1 is SGHAT, CDR2 FQNNGV, per germline. CDR3 coding DNA: TGTGCCAGCAGCTTTGGGACGCGCCCCGGGGGCAATGAGCAGTTCTTC. It yields the protein CASSFGTRPGGNEQFF.

The CDR3 region is CASSQVGQGAYSYEQYF. CDR3 in DNA: TGCGCCAGCAGCCAAGTTGGACAGGGGGCGTACTCCTACGAGCAGTACTTC. The chain uses TRBV4-3 and TRBJ2-7, with 11 positions matching TRBD1. CDR1 LGHNA and CDR2 YSLEER come from the germline V gene. The trim removed 1 base at V and 0 bases at J, leaving 5 bases unmatched. The CDR3 covers 17 residues.

The CDR3 spells CASSYRQEPTDTQYF. Here the CDR3 DNA reads TGTGCCAGCTCATACCGACAGGAGCCCACAGATACGCAGTATTTT. The V and J genes are TRBV18 and TRBJ2-3; D possibly corresponds to TRBD1 (6 bases). V dropped 5 bases and J dropped 2 bases, with 14 bases sitting between them. Germline V gives CDR1 KGHSH, CDR2 LQKENI. The CDR3 has 15 residues.

The J gene is TRBJ2-7, the V gene TRBV5-6, with 9 bases that match TRBD2. The CDR3 contains 15 residues. Germline V CDR1 and CDR2: SGHDT, YYEEEE. V gave up 2 bases and J gave up 8 bases; unmatched junction bases: 11. The CDR3 sequence: CASSFPTSGDLKQYF. In nucleotides, the CDR3 is TGTGCCAGCAGCTTTCCGACTAGCGGAGACCTAAAGCAGTACTTC.

The chain employs TRBV10-3 and TRBJ2-2, with a tentative D call TRBD2 (7 bases). Germline-derived CDR1 and CDR2 are ENHRY and SYGVKD. The CDR3 contains 16 residues. V lost 4 bases to trimming and J lost 4 bases, with 16 bases between them. CDR3 in amino acids: CAISGIGGGSTGELFF. CDR3 in DNA: TGTGCCATCAGTGGTATAGGGGGGGGATCCACCGGGGAGCTGTTTTTT.

The J gene is TRBJ2-3, the V gene TRBV27; 7 positions match TRBD1. The ends lost 6 bases at V and 3 bases at J; junction bases unmatched: 3. CDR3 size: 13 residues. CDR1 and CDR2 (germline): MNHEY, SMNVEV (reference sequence). CDR3 sequence: CASRPRGTDTQYF. In nucleotides, the CDR3 is TGTGCCAGCAGACCCAGGGGGACAGATACGCAGTATTTT.

The CDR3, as DNA: TGCGCCAGCAGCCACCGACAGGAGGACATTCAGTACTTC. Encoded protein: CASSHRQEDIQYF. V is TRBV4-1 and J is TRBJ2-4; tentatively, D is TRBD1 (6 bases). The CDR3 sequence is 13 residues long. V was trimmed by 3 bases and J by 8 bases, leaving 11 bases between them. Germline loops: CDR1 MGHRA, CDR2 YSYEKL.